The 8 T cell receptor beta chains below all came from one sample that was sequenced in a study of blood T cell repertoires in COVID-19. Sequenced by immunoSEQ multiplex PCR; TCRdb stores in-frame clones only, minus some. The table shows roughly 300,000 clones, with 65% to 90% occurring only once. Sequencing input: PBMCs or T cells enriched from blood (not recorded which). The receptors originated from a young woman who had recovered from COVID-19.

This chain uses TRBV29-1 with TRBJ1-2, with 7 bases aligning to TRBD1. CDR1 SQVTM and CDR2 ANQGSEA come from the germline V gene. The V and J ends lost 7 bases and 8 bases, in that order; junction bases with no gene match: 7. CDR3 size: 11 residues. The CDR3 here is CSAYGTEGYTF. CDR3 nucleotides: TGCAGCGCATACGGGACAGAGGGCTACACCTTC.

The chain joins TRBV2 to TRBJ2-3, with TRBD2 matching 8 bases. With V trimmed by 8 bases and J by 5 bases, 12 bases remained unmatched. Germline values: CDR1 SNHLY, CDR2 FYNNEI. The CDR3 runs to 15 residues. CDR3 DNA sequence: TGTGCCAGCCACGGCGGGGGGCTGGTGTTAGATACGCAGTATTTT. Amino acids: CASHGGGLVLDTQYF.

The V gene is TRBV3-1 (or the pseudogene TRBV3-2), the J gene TRBJ2-1, with TRBD2 identical over 10 bases. The CDR3 length is 14 residues. V gave up 8 bases and J gave up 7 bases; unmatched junction bases: 8. Germline V gene data show CDR1 as LGHDT and CDR2 as YNNKEL (reference sequence). This CDR3 reads CASRASGRGNEQFF. The CDR3 coding sequence is TGTGCCAGCCGCGCTAGCGGGAGAGGAAATGAGCAGTTCTTC.

Regarding this clone: The sample holds other DNA sequences that translate to the same CDR3. The rearrangement joins TRBV19 to TRBJ1-5; 7 positions agree with TRBD1. V was clipped by 1 base and J by 2 bases; unmatched bases: 2. From germline, CDR1 is LNHDA and CDR2 SQIVND (reference sequence). The CDR3 loop spans 15 amino acids. The CDR3 DNA reads as TGTGCCAGTAGTATAGGCCAGGGGGGCAATCAGCCCCAGCATTTT. Amino acids: CASSIGQGGNQPQHF. Full variable domain (rest looked up from reference TRBV19 and TRBJ1-5): DGGITQSPKYLFRKEGQNVTLSCEQNLNHDAMYWYRQDPGQGLRLIYYSQIVNDFQKGDIAEGYSVSREKKESFPLTVTSAQKNPTAFYLCASSIGQGGNQPQHFGDGTRLSIL.

The table lists this clone with a count of one. V usage is TRBV18 and J usage is TRBJ2-3; D is possibly TRBD1 (6 bases). The CDR3 loop spans 15 amino acids. The V gene's germline CDR1 is KGHSH and CDR2 LQKENI. The germline V and J ends were trimmed by 2 bases and 1 base, with 10 bases remaining between them. The CDR3 protein is CASSPSTGGTDTQYF. Here the CDR3 DNA reads TGTGCCAGCTCACCATCGACAGGAGGCACAGATACGCAGTATTTT.

The chain carries TRBV6-6 and TRBJ1-4, with D possibly matching TRBD1 (6 bases). V gave up 7 bases and J gave up 2 bases, with 17 bases separating them. This CDR3 contains 16 residues. Germline CDR1 is MNHNY and CDR2 is SVGAGI (reference sequence). CDR3 sequence (DNA): TGTGCCAGCACACCGATGGGACAAGGGACTAATGAAAAACTGTTTTTT. It codes for CASTPMGQGTNEKLFF.

This rearrangement joins TRBV14 to TRBJ2-7; no firm D call. Germline CDR1 reads SGHDN; CDR2 reads FVKESK. V was clipped by 0 bases and J by 4 bases, with 10 bases between them. The CDR3 extends over 14 amino acids. CDR3 coding DNA: TGTGCCAGCAGCCAAGATAATTCCCGGTACGAGCAGTACTTC. Encoded protein: CASSQDNSRYEQYF. Complete variable domain (other parts from reference TRBV14 and TRBJ2-7): EAGVTQFPSHSVIEKGQTVTLRCDPISGHDNLYWYRRVMGKEIKFLLHFVKESKQDESGMPNNRFLAERTGGTYSTLKVQPAELEDSGVYFCASSQDNSRYEQYFGPGTRLTVT.

The chain recombines TRBV15 with TRBJ1-4; D is unresolved. Germline-derived CDR1 and CDR2 are LNHNV and YYDKDF (reference sequence). CDR3 length: 19 residues. The V end lost 0 bases, the J end lost 0 bases, and 17 bases lay between the germline ends. The CDR3 loop is CATSRDRLLLPTTNEKLFF. The CDR3 DNA reads TGTGCCACCAGCAGAGATCGGCTACTACTCCCCACAACTAATGAAAAACTGTTTTTT. The whole variable domain, filled in from reference TRBV15 and TRBJ1-4, reads DAMVIQNPRYQVTQFGKPVTLSCSQTLNHNVMYWYQQKSSQAPKLLFHYYDKDFNNEADTPDNFQSRRPNTSFCFLDIRSPGLGDTAMYLCATSRDRLLLPTTNEKLFFGSGTQLSVL.